This T cell receptor (beta chain) was captured by sequencing in a study of T cell responses to AZD1222 COVID-19 vaccine. General study results and limits: Spike-specific TCR depth and breadth grew after two AZD1222 doses. Unmutated variant regions reportedly attract nearly half of all spike-specific TCRs. Clonal diversity was possibly underestimated, and the donors were mostly white British, with more females. Seropositivity was recorded at baseline in only a handful of AZD1222 recipients.

In germline, CDR1 is KGHSH, CDR2 LQKENI. The CDR3 has 16 residues. Trimming cost V 4 bases and J 0 bases; bases outside gene matches: 4. Comment on this clone: Its matching antigen is unknown.

Sequenced by immunoSEQ multiplex PCR; TCRdb stores in-frame clones only, minus some. The sample includes about 180,000 clones, around nine tenths of them seen just once. The source was peripheral blood, collected 28 days after the second AZD1222 dose. The TCR comes from an adult who received the AZD1222 COVID-19 vaccine. The rearrangement links TRBV18 to TRBJ1-3; TRBD1 matches at 9 bases. The CDR3 nucleotides read TGTGCCAGCTCACGGGACAGGGAAAGCTCTGGAAACACCATATATTTT. This translates into CASSRDRESSGNTIYF. The full variable domain, with the rest looked up from reference TRBV18 and TRBJ1-3, is NAGVMQNPRHLVRRRGQEARLRCSPMKGHSHVYWYRQLPEEGLKFMVYLQKENIIDESGMPKERFSAEFPKEGPSILRIQQVVRGDSAAYFCASSRDRESSGNTIYFGEGSWLTVV.